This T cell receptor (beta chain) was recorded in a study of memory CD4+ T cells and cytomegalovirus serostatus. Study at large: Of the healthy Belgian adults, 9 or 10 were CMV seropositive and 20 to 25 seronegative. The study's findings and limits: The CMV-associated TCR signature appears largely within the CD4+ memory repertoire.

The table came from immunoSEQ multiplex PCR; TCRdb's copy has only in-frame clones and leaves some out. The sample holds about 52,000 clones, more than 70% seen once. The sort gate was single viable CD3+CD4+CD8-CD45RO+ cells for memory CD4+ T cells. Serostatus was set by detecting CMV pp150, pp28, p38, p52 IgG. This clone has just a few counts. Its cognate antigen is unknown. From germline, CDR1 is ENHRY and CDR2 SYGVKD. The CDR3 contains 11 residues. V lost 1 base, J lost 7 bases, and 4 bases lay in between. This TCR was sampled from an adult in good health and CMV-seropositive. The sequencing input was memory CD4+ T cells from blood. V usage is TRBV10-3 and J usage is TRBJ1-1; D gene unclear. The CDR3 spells CAISELGEAFF. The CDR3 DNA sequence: TGTGCCATCAGTGAGTTGGGTGAAGCTTTCTTT.